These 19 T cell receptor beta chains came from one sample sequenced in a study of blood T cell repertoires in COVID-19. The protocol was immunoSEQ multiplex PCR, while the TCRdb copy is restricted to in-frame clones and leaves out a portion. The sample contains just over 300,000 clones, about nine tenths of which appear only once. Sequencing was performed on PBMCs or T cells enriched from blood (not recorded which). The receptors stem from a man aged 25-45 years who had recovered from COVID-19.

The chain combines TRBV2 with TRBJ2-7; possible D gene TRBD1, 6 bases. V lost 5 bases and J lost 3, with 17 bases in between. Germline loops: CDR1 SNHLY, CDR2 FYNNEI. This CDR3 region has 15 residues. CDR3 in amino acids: CASSLIRDILYEQYF. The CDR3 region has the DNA TGTGCCAGCAGTTTGATCCGGGACATACTCTACGAGCAGTACTTC.

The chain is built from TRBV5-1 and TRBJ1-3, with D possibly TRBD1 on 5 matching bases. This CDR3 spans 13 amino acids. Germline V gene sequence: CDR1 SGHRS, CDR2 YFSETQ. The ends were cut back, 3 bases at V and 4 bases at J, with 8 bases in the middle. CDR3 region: CASSSDRGNTIYF. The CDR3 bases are TGCGCCAGCAGCTCTGACAGAGGAAACACCATATATTTT.

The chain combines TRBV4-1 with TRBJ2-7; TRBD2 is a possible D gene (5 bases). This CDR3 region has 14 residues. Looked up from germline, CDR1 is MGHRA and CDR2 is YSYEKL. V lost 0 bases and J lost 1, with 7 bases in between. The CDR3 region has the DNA TGCGCCAGCAGCCAAGATGGGGAGTCCTACGAGCAGTACTTC. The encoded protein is CASSQDGESYEQYF.

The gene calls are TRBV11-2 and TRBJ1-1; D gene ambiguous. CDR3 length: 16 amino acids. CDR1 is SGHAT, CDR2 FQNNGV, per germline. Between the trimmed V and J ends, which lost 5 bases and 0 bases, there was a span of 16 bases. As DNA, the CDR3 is TGTGCCAGCAGCCTGGCAGTCGGCCGGGTGAACACTGAAGCTTTCTTT. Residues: CASSLAVGRVNTEAFF. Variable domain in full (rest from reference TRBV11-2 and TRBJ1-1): EAGVAQSPRYKIIEKRQSVAFWCNPISGHATLYWYQQILGQGPKLLIQFQNNGVVDDSQLPKDRFSAERLKGVDSTLKIQPAKLEDSAVYLCASSLAVGRVNTEAFFGQGTRLTVV.

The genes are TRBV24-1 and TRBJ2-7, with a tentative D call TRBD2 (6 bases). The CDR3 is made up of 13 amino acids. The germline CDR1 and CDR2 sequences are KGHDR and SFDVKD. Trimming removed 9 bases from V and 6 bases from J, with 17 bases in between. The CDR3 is CATSGTSHGEQYF. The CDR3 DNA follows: TGTGCCACCTCCGGGACTTCCCATGGCGAGCAGTACTTC.

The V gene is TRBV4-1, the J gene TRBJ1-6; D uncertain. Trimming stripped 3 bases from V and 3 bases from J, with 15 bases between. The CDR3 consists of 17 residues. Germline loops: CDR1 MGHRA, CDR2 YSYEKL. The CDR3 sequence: CASSQVESRLYNSPLHF. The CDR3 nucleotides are TGCGCCAGCAGCCAGGTCGAGTCCCGCCTCTATAATTCACCCCTCCACTTT.

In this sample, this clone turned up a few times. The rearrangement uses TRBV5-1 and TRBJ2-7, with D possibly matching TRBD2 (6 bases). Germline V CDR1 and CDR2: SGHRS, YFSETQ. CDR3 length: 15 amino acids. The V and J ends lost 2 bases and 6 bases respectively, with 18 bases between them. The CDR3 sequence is CASSFSGEAMGEQYF. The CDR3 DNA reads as TGCGCCAGCAGCTTCAGTGGGGAGGCTATGGGCGAGCAGTACTTC.

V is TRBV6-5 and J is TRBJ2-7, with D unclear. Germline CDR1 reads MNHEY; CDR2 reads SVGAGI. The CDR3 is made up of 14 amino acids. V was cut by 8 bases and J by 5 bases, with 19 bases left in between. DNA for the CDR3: TGTGCCAGCCGCCCGGGTCTAGTGACGAACGAGCAGTACTTC. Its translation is CASRPGLVTNEQYF.

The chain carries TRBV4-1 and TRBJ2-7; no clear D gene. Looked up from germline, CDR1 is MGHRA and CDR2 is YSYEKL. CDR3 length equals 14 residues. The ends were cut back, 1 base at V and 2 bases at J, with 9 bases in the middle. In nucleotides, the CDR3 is TGCGCCAGCAGCCAAGGAGGTAGCCCCTACGAGCAGTACTTC. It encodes CASSQGGSPYEQYF.

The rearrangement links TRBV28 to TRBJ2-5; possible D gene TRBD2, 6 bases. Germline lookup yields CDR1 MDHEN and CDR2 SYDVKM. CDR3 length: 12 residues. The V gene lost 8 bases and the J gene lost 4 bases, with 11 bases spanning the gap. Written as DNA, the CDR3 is TGTGCCAGCCAAACCGGGGGAGAGACCCAGTACTTC. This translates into CASQTGGETQYF.

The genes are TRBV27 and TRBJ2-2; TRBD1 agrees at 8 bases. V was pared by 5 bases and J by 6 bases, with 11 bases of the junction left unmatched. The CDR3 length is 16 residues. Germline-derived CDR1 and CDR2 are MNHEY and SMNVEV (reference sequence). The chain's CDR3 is CASSRLPGGIAGELFF. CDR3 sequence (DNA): TGTGCCAGCAGTCGACTCCCAGGGGGCATAGCCGGGGAGCTGTTTTTT.

CDR3 amino acids: CASSGRVSQEAFF. CDR3 sequence (DNA): TGTGCCAGCAGTGGCAGGGTCTCCCAAGAAGCTTTCTTT. The rearrangement joins TRBV12-3 or TRBV12-4 to TRBJ1-1; possibly TRBD1 for D (5 bases). The length of the CDR3 is 13 residues. V gave up 5 bases and J gave up 8 bases, with 15 bases separating them.

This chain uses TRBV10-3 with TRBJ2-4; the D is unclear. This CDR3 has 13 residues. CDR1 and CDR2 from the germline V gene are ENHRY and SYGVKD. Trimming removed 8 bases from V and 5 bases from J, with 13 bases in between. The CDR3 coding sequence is TGTGCCATCCTCACTACAACCGAAAACATTCAGTACTTC. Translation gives CAILTTTENIQYF.

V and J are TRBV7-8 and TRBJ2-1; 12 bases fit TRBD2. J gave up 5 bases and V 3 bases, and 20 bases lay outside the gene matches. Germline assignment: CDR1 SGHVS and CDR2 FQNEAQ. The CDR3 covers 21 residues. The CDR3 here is CASSLHPERAGGLAGNNEQFF. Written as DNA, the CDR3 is TGTGCCAGCAGCTTGCATCCGGAACGGGCCGGTGGACTAGCGGGGAACAATGAGCAGTTCTTC.

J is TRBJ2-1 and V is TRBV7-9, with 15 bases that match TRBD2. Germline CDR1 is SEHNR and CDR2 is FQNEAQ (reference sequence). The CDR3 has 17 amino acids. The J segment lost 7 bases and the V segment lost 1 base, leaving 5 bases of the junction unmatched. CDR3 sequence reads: CASSLGTSGGAGNEQFF. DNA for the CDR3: TGTGCCAGCAGCTTAGGGACTAGCGGGGGGGCCGGGAATGAGCAGTTCTTC.

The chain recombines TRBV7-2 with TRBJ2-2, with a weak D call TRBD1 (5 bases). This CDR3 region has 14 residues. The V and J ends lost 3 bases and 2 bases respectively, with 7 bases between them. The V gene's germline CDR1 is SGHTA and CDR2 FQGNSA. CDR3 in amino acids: CASSFDSNTGELFF. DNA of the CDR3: TGTGCCAGCAGCTTCGACAGTAACACCGGGGAGCTGTTTTTT.

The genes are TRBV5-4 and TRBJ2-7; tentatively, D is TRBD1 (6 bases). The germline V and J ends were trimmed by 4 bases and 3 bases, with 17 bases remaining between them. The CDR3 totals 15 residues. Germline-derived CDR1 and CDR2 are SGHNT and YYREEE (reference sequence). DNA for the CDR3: TGTGCCAGCAGCCCCCGGGCAGGGGAAAGCTACGAGCAGTACTTC. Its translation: CASSPRAGESYEQYF.

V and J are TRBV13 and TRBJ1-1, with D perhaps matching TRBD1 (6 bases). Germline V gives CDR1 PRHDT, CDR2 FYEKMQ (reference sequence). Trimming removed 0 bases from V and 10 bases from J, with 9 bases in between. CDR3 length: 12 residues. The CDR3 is CASSLGQGAAFF. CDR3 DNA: TGTGCCAGCAGCTTAGGACAGGGTGCAGCTTTCTTT.

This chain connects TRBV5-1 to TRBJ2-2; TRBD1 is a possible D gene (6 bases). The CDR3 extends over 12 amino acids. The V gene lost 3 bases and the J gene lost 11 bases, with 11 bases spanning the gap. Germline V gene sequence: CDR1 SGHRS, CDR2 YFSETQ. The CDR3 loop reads CASSSQGRELFF. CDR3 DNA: TGCGCCAGCAGCTCCCAGGGGAGAGAGCTGTTTTTT.